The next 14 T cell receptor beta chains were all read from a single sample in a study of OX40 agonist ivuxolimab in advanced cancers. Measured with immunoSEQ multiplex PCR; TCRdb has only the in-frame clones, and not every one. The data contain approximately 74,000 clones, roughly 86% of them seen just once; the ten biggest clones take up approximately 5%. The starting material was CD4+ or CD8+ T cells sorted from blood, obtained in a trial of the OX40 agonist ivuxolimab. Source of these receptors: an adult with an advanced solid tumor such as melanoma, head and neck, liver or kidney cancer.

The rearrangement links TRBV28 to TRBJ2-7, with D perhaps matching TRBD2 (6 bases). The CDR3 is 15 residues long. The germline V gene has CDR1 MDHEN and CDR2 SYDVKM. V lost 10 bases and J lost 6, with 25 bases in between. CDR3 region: CATDDLTRAGSEQYF. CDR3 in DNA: TGTGCCACCGACGATTTAACCCGGGCGGGGTCCGAGCAGTACTTC.

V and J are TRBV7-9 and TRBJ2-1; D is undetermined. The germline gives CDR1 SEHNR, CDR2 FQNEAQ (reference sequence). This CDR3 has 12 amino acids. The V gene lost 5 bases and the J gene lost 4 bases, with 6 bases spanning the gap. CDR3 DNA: TGTGCCAGCAGCCGAACATACAATGAGCAGTTCTTC. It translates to CASSRTYNEQFF.

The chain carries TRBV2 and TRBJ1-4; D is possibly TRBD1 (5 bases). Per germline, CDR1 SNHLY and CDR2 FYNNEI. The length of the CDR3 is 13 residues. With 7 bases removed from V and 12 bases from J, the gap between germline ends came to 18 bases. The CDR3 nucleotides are TGTGCCAGCACTCCCGGGACCCATTTTGAACTGTTTTTT. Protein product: CASTPGTHFELFF.

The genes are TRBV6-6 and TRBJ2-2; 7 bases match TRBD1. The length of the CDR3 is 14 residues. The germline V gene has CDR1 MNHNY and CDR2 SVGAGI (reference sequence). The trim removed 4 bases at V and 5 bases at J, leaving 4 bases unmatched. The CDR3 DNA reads TGTGCCAGCAGTTGGGACAGTACAACCGGGGAGCTGTTTTTT. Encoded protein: CASSWDSTTGELFF.

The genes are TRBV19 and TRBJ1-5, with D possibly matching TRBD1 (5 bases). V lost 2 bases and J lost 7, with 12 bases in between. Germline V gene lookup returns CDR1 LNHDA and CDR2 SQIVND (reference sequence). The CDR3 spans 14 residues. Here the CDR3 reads CASSIQGIRQPQHF. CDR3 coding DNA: TGTGCCAGTAGTATACAGGGAATACGCCAGCCCCAGCATTTT.

The CDR3 nucleotides are TGTGCCTCAACCTGGAACACTGAAGCTTTCTTT. As protein: CASTWNTEAFF. V is TRBV10-3 and J is TRBJ1-1; no reliable D call. The CDR3 totals 11 residues. Per the germline V gene, CDR1 is ENHRY and CDR2 is SYGVKD. V lost 11 bases and J 1 base, leaving 8 bases between the germline ends.

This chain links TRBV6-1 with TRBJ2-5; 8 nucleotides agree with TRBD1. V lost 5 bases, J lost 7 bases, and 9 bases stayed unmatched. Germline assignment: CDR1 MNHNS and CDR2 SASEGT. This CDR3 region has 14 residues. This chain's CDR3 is CASSPGQGEGTQYF. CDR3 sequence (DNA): TGTGCCAGCAGTCCAGGACAGGGAGAGGGGACCCAGTACTTC.

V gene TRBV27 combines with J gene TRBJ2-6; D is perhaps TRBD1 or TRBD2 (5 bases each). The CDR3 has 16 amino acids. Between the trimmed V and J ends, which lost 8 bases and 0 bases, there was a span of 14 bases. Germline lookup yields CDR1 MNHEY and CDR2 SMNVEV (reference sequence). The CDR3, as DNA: TGTGCCAGCGGGGGACCGGGACGCTCTGGGGCCAACGTCCTGACTTTC. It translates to CASGGPGRSGANVLTF.

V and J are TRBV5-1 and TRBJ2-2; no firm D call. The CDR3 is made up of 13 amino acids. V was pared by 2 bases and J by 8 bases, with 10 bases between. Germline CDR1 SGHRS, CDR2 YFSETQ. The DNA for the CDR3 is TGCGCCAGCAGCTTAACGTCGGTAGGGGAGCTGTTTTTT. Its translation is CASSLTSVGELFF.

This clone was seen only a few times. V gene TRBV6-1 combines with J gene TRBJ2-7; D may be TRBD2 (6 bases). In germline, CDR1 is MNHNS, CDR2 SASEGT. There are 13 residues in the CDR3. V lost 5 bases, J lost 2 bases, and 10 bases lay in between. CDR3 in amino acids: CASSTGVTYEQYF. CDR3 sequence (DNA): TGTGCCAGCAGTACGGGGGTCACCTACGAGCAGTACTTC.

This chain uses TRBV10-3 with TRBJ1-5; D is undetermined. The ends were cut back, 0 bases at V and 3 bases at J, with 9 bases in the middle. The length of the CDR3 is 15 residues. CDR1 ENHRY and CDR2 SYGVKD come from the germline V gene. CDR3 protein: CAISESRGSNQPQHF. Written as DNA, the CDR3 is TGTGCCATCAGTGAGTCGAGAGGATCCAATCAGCCCCAGCATTTT.

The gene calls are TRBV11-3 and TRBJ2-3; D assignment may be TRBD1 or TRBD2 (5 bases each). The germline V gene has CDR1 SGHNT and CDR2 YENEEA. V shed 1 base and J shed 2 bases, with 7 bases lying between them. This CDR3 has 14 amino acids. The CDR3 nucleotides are TGTGCCAGCAGCTTAGCAGGGACCACAGATACGCAGTATTTT. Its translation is CASSLAGTTDTQYF. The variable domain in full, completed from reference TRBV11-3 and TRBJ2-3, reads EAGVVQSPRYKIIEKKQPVAFWCNPISGHNTLYWYLQNLGQGPELLIRYENEEAVDDSQLPKDRFSAERLKGVDSTLKIQPAELGDSAVYLCASSLAGTTDTQYFGPGTRLTVL.

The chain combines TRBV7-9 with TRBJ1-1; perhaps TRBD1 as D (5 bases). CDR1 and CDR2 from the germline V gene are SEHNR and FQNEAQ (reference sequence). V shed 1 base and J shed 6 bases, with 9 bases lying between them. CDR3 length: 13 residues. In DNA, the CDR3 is TGTGCCAGCAGCTTAGAGTGGGGGTCTGAAGCTTTCTTT. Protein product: CASSLEWGSEAFF. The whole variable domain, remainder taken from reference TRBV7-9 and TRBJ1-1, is DTGVSQNPRHKITKRGQNVTFRCDPISEHNRLYWYRQTLGQGPEFLTYFQNEAQLEKSRLLSDRFSAERPKGSFSTLEIQRTEQGDSAMYLCASSLEWGSEAFFGQGTRLTVV.

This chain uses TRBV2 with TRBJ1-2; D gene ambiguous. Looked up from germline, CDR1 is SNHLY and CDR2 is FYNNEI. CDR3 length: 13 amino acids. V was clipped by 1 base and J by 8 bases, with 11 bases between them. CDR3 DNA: TGTGCCAGCAGTGAAGGAAGTTATGGGGGCTACACCTTC. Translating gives CASSEGSYGGYTF.